The T cell receptor beta chain described here comes from a study of blood T cell repertoires in COVID-19. Repertoires were generated with immunoSEQ multiplex PCR, while TCRdb's copy carries only in-frame clones and drops some. Of 100,000 to 150,000 clones detected, around nine tenths appear once; the ten largest clones hold roughly 7.6%. Germline V gene sequence: CDR1 LGHNA, CDR2 YSLEER. J lost 2 bases, V lost 0 bases, and 1 base had no gene match. CDR3 size: 15 residues. The sequence derives from a man aged 45-65 years with acute or convalescent COVID-19. Sequencing was carried out using peripheral blood. The chain combines TRBV4-3 with TRBJ2-1; 7 bases are shared with TRBD2. This CDR3 reads CASSQDSGPYNEQFF. The CDR3 DNA is TGCGCCAGCAGCCAAGATAGCGGGCCCTACAATGAGCAGTTCTTC.